This T cell receptor (beta chain) was identified in a study of blood T cell repertoires in COVID-19. This CDR3 is 16 amino acids long. J lost 4 bases, V lost 0 bases, and 4 bases had no gene match. Germline V gene sequence: CDR1 WNHNN, CDR2 SYGVQD (reference sequence). Per the original methods: Reference gene primer amplification yielded estimated nucleated cell counts. Clones were read by immunoSEQ multiplex PCR, and TCRdb kept only the in-frame ones, dropping some. The V and J calls and clone size are taken from that table; D and trimming were inferred from the DNA. This sample yields some 200,000 clones, of which roughly nine tenths are seen a single time; roughly 0.78% belongs to the top ten. This clone was picked up one time.

This clonotype was obtained from a woman aged 70-85 years with acute or convalescent COVID-19. Sequenced sample: peripheral blood. The rearrangement joins TRBV10-1 to TRBJ2-1, with 9 bases lining up with TRBD2. CDR3 in amino acids: CASSESKAGGYNEQFF. In DNA, the CDR3 is TGCGCCAGCAGTGAGTCGAAAGCGGGGGGTTACAATGAGCAGTTCTTC.